This TCR beta chain was sequenced during a study of T cell responses to AZD1222 COVID-19 vaccine. Study conclusions and caveats: When two AZD1222 doses had been given, Spike-specific TCR breadth and depth rose. The donors showed a predominance of white British ancestry and of females, with possible underestimation of clonal diversity.

Germline-derived CDR1 and CDR2 are LGHNA and YSLEER. V was shortened by 0 bases and J by 9 bases, with 6 bases between the two germline ends. The CDR3 runs to 13 residues. TCRdb keeps only in-frame clones here, not all; method: immunoSEQ multiplex PCR. The table shows 100,000 or so clones, with 70% to 90% occurring only once. As concerns this clone: Its target is not known.

This material consisted of peripheral blood, taken on day 0 of AZD1222 vaccination. The origin of this receptor is an adult in good health. The chain joins TRBV4-3 to TRBJ1-6; D remains unclear. This chain's CDR3 is CASSQDATSPLHF. CDR3 DNA sequence: TGCGCCAGCAGCCAAGATGCGACTTCACCCCTCCACTTT.